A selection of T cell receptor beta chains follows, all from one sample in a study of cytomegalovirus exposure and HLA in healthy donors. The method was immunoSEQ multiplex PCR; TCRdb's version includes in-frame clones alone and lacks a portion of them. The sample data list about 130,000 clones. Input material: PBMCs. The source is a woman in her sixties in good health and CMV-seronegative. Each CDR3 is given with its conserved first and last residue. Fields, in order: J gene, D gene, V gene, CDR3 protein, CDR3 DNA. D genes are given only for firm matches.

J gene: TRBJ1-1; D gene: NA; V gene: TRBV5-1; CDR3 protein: CASSPSGVEAFF; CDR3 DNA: TGCGCCAGCAGCCCAAGCGGTGTTGAAGCTTTCTTT
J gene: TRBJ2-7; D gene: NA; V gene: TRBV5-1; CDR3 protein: CASSPARGTYEQYF; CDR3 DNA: TGCGCCAGCAGCCCGGCCAGGGGAACCTACGAGCAGTACTTC
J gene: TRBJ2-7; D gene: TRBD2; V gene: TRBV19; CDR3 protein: CASSQIPGREGYEQYF; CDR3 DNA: TGTGCCAGTAGTCAAATCCCAGGCAGGGAGGGTTACGAGCAGTACTTC
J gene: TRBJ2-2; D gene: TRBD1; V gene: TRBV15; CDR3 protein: CATSRAGDRAWTGELFF; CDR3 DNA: TGTGCCACCAGCAGAGCGGGGGACAGGGCGTGGACCGGGGAGCTGTTTTTT
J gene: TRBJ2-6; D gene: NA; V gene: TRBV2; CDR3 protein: CASSDPADICSGANVLTF; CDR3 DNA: TGTGCCAGCAGTGACCCCGCGGACATATGCTCTGGGGCCAACGTCCTGACTTTC
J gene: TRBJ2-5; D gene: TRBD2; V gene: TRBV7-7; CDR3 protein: CASSLAGGGETQYF; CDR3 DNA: TGTGCTAGCAGCTTAGCGGGCGGGGGAGAGACCCAGTACTTC
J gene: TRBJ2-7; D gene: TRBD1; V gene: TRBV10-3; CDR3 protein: CAISPQGNYEQYF; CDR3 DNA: TGTGCCATCAGCCCACAGGGGAATTACGAGCAGTACTTC
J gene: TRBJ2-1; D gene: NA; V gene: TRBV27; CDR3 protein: CASSQSPRGEQFF; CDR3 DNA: TGTGCCAGCAGCCAATCTCCCCGGGGTGAGCAGTTCTTC
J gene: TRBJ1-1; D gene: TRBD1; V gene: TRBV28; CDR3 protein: CALNAGGLNTEAFF; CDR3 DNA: TGTGCCCTAAACGCAGGGGGCTTGAACACTGAAGCTTTCTTT
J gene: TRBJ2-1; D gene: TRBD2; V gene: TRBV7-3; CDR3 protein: CASSPTPGRSYNEQFF; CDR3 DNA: TGTGCCAGCAGCCCAACCCCCGGGAGGTCCTACAATGAGCAGTTCTTC
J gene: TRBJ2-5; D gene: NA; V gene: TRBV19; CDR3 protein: CASRKGAGWQETQYF; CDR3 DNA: TGTGCCAGTAGAAAGGGGGCGGGATGGCAAGAGACCCAGTACTTC
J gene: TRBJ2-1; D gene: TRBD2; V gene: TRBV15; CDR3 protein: CATSLSWREATYNEQFF; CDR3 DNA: TGTGCCACCAGTCTCTCTTGGCGGGAGGCCACTTACAATGAGCAGTTCTTC
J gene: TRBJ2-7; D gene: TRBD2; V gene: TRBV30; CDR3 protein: CAWSPGLAGTYEQYF; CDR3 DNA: TGTGCCTGGAGCCCAGGACTAGCCGGTACCTACGAGCAGTACTTC
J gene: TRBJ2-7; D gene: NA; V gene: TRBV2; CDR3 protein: CASSVGTHYEQYF; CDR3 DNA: TGTGCCAGCAGTGTCGGGACTCACTACGAGCAGTACTTC
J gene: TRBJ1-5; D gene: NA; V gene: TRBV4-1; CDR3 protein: CASSQDGGMEQPQHF; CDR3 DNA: TGCGCCAGCAGCCAAGATGGGGGGATGGAGCAGCCCCAGCATTTT
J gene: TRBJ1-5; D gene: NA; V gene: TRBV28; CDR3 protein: CASSTRQDNQPQHF; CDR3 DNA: TGTGCCAGCAGTACTCGACAGGACAATCAGCCCCAGCATTTT
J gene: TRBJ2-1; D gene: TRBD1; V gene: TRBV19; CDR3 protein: CATYGQGRNNEQFF; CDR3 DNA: TGTGCCACCTATGGACAGGGTAGGAACAATGAGCAGTTCTTC
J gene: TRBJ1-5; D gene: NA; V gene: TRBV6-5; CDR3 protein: CASSYSLNQPQHF; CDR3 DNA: TGTGCCAGCAGTTACTCCTTGAATCAGCCCCAGCATTTT
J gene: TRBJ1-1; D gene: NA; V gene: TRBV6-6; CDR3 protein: CASTDLDAEAFF; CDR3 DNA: TGTGCCAGCACCGACCTAGATGCTGAAGCTTTCTTT
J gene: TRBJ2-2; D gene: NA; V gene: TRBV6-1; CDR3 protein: CASSESGGTYTGELFF; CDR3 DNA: TGTGCCAGCAGTGAATCTGGGGGGACCTACACCGGGGAGCTGTTTTTT
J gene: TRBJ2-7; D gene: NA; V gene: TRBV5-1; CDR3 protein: CASSRGGPPEQYF; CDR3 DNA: TGCGCCAGCAGCCGCGGGGGCCCACCCGAGCAGTACTTC
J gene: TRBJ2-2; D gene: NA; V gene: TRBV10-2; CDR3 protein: CASTQFTGELFF; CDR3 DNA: TGCGCCAGCACCCAATTCACCGGGGAGCTGTTTTTT
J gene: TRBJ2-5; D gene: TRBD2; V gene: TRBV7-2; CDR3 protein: CASSLGWTSANQETQYF; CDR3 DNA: TGTGCCAGCAGCTTAGGTTGGACTAGCGCGAACCAAGAGACCCAGTACTTC
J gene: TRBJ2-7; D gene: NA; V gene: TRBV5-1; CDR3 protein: CASSSGLAASYEQYF; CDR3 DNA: TGCGCCAGCAGCTCGGGACTGGCGGCATCCTACGAGCAGTACTTC
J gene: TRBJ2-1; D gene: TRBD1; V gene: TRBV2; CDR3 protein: CASSEGQLAYNEQFF; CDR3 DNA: TGTGCCAGCAGTGAGGGACAGTTGGCATACAATGAGCAGTTCTTC
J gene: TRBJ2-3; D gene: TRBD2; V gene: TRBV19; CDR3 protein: CASSVRLAGTSTDTQYF; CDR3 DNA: TGTGCCAGTAGTGTTCGACTAGCGGGTACTAGCACAGATACGCAGTATTTT
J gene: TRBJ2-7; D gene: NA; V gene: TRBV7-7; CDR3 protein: CASSLGWGVTNEQYF; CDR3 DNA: TGTGCTAGCAGCTTAGGTTGGGGGGTAACAAACGAGCAGTACTTC
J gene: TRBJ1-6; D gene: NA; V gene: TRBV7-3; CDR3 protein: CASSATGTLASPLHF; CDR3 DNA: TGTGCCAGCAGCGCGACCGGGACACTGGCTTCACCCCTCCACTTT
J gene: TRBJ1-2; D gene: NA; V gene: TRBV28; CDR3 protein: CASSLGRGDYGYTF; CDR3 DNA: TGTGCCAGCAGTTTAGGGCGGGGGGACTATGGCTACACCTTC
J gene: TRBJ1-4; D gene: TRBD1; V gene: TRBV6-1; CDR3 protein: CASSAGTGVNEKLFF; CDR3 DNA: TGTGCCAGCAGTGCCGGGACAGGGGTAAATGAAAAACTGTTTTTT
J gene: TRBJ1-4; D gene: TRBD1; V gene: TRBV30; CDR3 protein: CAWSVQGGQEKLFF; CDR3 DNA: TGTGCCTGGAGTGTACAGGGGGGTCAGGAAAAACTGTTTTTT
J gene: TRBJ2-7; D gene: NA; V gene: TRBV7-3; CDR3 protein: CASSRGRDYEQYF; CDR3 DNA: TGTGCCAGCAGCCGAGGCAGGGACTACGAGCAGTACTTC
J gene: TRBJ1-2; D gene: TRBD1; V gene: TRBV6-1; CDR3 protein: CASRGGTDHGYTF; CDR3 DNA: TGTGCCAGCAGGGGCGGGACAGACCATGGCTACACCTTC
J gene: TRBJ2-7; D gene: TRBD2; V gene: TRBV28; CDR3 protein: CASSPGTTYEQYF; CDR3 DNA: TGTGCCAGTAGCCCAGGGACTACCTACGAGCAGTACTTC
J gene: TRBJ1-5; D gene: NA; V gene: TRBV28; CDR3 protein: CASSLRRFDGFSNQPQHF; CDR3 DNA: TGTGCCAGCAGTCTCAGGCGATTTGACGGTTTTAGCAATCAGCCCCAGCATTTT
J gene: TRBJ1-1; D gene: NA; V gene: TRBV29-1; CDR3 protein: CSAGGFSNTEAFF; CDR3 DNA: TGCAGCGCCGGAGGATTCTCGAACACTGAAGCTTTCTTT
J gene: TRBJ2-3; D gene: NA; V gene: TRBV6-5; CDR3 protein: CASSYKPITDTQYF; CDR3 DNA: TGTGCCAGCAGTTACAAGCCCATCACAGATACGCAGTATTTT
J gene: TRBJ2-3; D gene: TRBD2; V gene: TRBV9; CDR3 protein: CASSARGLAGVTQYF; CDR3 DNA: TGTGCCAGCAGCGCCCGGGGGCTAGCGGGAGTAACGCAGTATTTT
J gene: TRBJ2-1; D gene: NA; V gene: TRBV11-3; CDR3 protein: CASSLDMADNEQFF; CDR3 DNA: TGTGCCAGCAGCTTAGATATGGCAGACAATGAGCAGTTCTTC
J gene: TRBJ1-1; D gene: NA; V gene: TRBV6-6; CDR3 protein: CASSYDQGPRNTEAFF; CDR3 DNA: TGTGCCAGCAGTTACGATCAGGGTCCCCGGAACACTGAAGCTTTCTTT
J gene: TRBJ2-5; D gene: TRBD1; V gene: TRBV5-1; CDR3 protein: CASSGGQQETQYF; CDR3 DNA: TGCGCCAGCAGCGGGGGACAGCAAGAGACCCAGTACTTC
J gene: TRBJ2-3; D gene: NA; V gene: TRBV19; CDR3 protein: CASSMLAYRDTQYF; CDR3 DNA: TGTGCCAGTAGTATGCTGGCCTACAGAGATACGCAGTATTTT
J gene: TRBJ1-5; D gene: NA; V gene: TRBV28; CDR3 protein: CASSQLKTGYQPQHF; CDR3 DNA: TGTGCCAGCAGCCAACTCAAGACAGGATATCAGCCCCAGCATTTT
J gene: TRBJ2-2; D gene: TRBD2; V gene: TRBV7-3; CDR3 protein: CASSPPGLAGYTGELFF; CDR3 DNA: TGTGCCAGCAGCCCCCCGGGACTAGCGGGATATACCGGGGAGCTGTTTTTT
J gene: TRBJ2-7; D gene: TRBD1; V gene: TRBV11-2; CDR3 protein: CASSQHRDSFSYEQYF; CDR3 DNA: TGTGCCAGCAGCCAACATCGGGACAGCTTCTCCTACGAGCAGTACTTC
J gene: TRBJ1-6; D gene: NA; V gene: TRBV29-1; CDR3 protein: CRGSQYSPLHF; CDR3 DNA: TGCAGGGGGAGCCAGTATTCACCCCTCCACTTT
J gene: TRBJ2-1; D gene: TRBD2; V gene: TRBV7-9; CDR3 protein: CASSSGTSVNEQFF; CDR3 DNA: TGTGCCAGCAGCTCCGGGACTAGCGTCAATGAGCAGTTCTTC
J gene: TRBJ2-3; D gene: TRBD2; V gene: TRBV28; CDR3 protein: CASRPGLAGDLTDTQYF; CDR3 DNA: TGTGCCAGCAGGCCGGGACTAGCGGGGGATCTCACAGATACGCAGTATTTT
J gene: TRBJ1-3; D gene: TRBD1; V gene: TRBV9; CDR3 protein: CASSVATGAQAGDTIYF; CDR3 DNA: TGTGCCAGCAGCGTAGCTACAGGGGCCCAGGCCGGAGACACCATATATTTT
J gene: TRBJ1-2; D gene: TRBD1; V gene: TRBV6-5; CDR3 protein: CASTQGARNYGYTF; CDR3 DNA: TGTGCCAGCACCCAGGGGGCGCGTAACTATGGCTACACCTTC
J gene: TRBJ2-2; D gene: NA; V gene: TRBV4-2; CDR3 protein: CASSQVEYPGELFF; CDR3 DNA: TGTGCCAGCAGCCAAGTAGAATATCCCGGGGAGCTGTTTTTT
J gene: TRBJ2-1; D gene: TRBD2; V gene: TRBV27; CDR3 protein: CASSDLVGREGPNEQFF; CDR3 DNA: TGTGCCAGCAGTGATTTAGTTGGGCGGGAGGGACCCAATGAGCAGTTCTTC